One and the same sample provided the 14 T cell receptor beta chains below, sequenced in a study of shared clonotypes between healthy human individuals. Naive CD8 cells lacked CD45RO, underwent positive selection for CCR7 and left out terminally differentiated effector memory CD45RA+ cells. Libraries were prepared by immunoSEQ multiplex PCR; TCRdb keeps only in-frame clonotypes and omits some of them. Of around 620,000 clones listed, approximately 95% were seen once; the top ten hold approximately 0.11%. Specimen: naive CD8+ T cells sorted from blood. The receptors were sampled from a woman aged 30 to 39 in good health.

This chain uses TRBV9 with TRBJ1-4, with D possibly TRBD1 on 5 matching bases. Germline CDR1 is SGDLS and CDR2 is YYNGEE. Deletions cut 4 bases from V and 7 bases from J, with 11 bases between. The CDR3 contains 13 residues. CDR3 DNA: TGTGCCAGCAGCTCCGGGGGGGTTGAAAAACTGTTTTTT. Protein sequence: CASSSGGVEKLFF.

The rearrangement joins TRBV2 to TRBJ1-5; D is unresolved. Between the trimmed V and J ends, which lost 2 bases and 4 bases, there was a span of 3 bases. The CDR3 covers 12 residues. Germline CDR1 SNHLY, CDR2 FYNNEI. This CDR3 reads CASSEPNQPQHF. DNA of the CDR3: TGTGCCAGCAGTGAACCTAATCAGCCCCAGCATTTT.

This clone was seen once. CDR3 in amino acids: CASRAEGPGSSYNEQFF. The CDR3, as DNA: TGTGCCAGCAGAGCAGAAGGGCCGGGGAGCTCCTACAATGAGCAGTTCTTC. The genes are TRBV2 and TRBJ2-1, with D possibly TRBD2 on 5 matching bases. Germline CDR1 reads SNHLY; CDR2 reads FYNNEI. The V end lost 6 bases, the J end lost 0 bases, and 18 bases lay between the germline ends. The CDR3 sequence is 17 residues long.

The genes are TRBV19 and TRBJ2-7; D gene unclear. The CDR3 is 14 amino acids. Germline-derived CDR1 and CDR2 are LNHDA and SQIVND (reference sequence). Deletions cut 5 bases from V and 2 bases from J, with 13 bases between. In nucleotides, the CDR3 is TGTGCCAGTAGTGTGATCATGGGCCCCTACGAGCAGTACTTC. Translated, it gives CASSVIMGPYEQYF.

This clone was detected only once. CDR3 region: CASSPLTEGPDTGELFF. CDR3 sequence (DNA): TGTGCCAGCAGCCCTTTGACGGAGGGCCCGGACACCGGGGAGCTGTTTTTT. The chain has TRBV7-6 and TRBJ2-2; D may be TRBD2 (6 bases). This CDR3 has 17 amino acids. The germline gives CDR1 SGHVS, CDR2 FNYEAQ. The V gene lost 5 bases and the J gene lost 3 bases, with 19 bases spanning the gap. Filled out from reference TRBV7-6 and TRBJ2-2, the complete variable domain reads GAGVSQSPRYKVTKRGQDVALRCDPISGHVSLYWYRQALGQGPEFLTYFNYEAQQDKSGLPNDRFSAERPEGSISTLTIQRTEQRDSAMYRCASSPLTEGPDTGELFFGEGSRLTVL.

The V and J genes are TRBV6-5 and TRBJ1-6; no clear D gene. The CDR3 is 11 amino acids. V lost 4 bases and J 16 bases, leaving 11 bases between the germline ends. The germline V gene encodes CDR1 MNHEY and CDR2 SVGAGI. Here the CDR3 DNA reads TGTGCCAGCAGTTCCGGACCCTGGCTCCACTTT. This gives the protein CASSSGPWLHF.

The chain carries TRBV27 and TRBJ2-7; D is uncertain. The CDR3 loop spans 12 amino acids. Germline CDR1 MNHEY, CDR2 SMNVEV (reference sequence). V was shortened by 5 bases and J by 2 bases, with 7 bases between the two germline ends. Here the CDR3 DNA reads TGTGCCAGCAGTGGCGGAACCTACGAGCAGTACTTC. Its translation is CASSGGTYEQYF.

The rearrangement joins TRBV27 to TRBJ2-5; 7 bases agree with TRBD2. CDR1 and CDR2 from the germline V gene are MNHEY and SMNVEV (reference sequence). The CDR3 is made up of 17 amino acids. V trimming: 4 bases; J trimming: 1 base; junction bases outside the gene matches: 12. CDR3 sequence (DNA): TGTGCCAGCAGTTCCATGTGGGGGGACTACTCCCAAGAGACCCAGTACTTC. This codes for CASSSMWGDYSQETQYF.

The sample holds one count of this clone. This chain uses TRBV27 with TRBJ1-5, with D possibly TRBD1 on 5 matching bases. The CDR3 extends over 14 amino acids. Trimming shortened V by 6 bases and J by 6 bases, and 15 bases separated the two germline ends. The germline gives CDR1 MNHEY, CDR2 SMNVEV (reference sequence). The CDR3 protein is CASSPGRSGQPQHF. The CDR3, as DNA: TGTGCCAGCAGCCCAGGGAGATCGGGTCAGCCCCAGCATTTT.

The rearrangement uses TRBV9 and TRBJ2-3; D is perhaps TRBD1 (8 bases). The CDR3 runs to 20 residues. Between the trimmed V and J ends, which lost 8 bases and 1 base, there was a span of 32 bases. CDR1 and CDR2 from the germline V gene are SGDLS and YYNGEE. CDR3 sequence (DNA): TGTGCCAGACAACAGGGGGGTGACTTTGGCGGGAGTGCCCGCACAGATACGCAGTATTTT. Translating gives CARQQGGDFGGSARTDTQYF.

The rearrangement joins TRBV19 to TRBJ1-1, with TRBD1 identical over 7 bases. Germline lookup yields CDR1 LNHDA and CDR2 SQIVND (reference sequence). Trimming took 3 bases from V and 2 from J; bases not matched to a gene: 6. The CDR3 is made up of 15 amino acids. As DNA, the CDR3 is TGTGCCAGTAGTATCCTGACAGGGCATAACACTGAAGCTTTCTTT. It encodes CASSILTGHNTEAFF.

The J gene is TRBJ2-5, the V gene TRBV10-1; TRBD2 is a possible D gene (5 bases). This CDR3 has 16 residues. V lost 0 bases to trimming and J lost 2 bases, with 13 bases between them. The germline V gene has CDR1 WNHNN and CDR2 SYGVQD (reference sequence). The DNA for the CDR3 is TGCGCCAGCAGTGAGTCGGCGGGTGAAGGGCAAGAGACCCAGTACTTC. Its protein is CASSESAGEGQETQYF.

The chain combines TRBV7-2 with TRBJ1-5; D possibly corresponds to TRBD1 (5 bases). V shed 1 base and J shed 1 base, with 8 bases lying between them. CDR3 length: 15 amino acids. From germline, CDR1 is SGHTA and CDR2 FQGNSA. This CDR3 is CASSLVRGSNQPQHF. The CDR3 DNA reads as TGTGCCAGCAGCTTAGTAAGGGGAAGCAATCAGCCCCAGCATTTT. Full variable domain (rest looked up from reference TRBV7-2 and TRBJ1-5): GAGVSQSPSNKVTEKGKDVELRCDPISGHTALYWYRQSLGQGLEFLIYFQGNSAPDKSGLPSDRFSAERTGGSVSTLTIQRTQQEDSAVYLCASSLVRGSNQPQHFGDGTRLSIL.

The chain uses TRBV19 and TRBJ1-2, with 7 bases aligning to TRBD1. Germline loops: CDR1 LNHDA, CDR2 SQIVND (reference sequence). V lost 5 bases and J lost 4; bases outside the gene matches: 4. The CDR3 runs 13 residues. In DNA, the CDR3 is TGTGCCAGTAGTGTGACAGGGAGCTATGGCTACACCTTC. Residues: CASSVTGSYGYTF.